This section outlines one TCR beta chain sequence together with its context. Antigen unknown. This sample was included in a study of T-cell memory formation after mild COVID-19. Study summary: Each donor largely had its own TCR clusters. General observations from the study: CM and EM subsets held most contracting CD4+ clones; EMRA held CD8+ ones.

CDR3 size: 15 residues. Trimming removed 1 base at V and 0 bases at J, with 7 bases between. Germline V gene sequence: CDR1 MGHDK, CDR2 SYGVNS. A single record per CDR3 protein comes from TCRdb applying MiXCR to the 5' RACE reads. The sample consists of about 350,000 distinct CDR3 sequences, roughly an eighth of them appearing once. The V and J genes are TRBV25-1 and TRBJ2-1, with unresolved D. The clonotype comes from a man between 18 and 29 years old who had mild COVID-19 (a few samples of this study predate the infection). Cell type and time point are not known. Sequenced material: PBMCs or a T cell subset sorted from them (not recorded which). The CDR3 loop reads CASSESESSYNEQFF. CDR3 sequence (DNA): TGTGCCAGCAGTGAATCAGAGAGCTCCTACAATGAGCAGTTCTTC.